Below are 14 T cell receptor beta chains sequenced from a single sample in a study of blood T cell repertoires in COVID-19. Profiled with immunoSEQ multiplex PCR; TCRdb holds only in-frame clones, not every one. Of roughly 100,000 clones listed, about four fifths are singletons. The sample was peripheral blood. Receptors originate from a man aged 40-49 years with active or convalescent COVID-19.

V gene TRBV4-2 combines with J gene TRBJ2-7; D perhaps matches TRBD1 (5 bases). Trimming took 4 bases from V and 1 from J, leaving 17 bases between them. CDR3 length equals 16 residues. Germline CDR1 LGHNA, CDR2 YNFKEQ. The CDR3 sequence is CASSRVLGLGSYEQYF. CDR3 bases: TGTGCCAGCAGCCGAGTTTTGGGGCTCGGGTCCTACGAGCAGTACTTC.

V usage is TRBV18 and J usage is TRBJ1-2, with a tentative D call TRBD1 (5 bases). V gave up 0 bases and J gave up 4 bases, with 12 bases separating them. This CDR3 contains 15 residues. CDR1 and CDR2 from the germline V gene are KGHSH and LQKENI. The CDR3 DNA reads TGTGCCAGCTCACCACCGACAGCGGAGGGCTATGGCTACACCTTC. This gives the protein CASSPPTAEGYGYTF.

The rearrangement joins TRBV3-1 (or the pseudogene TRBV3-2) to TRBJ2-5; no clear D gene. This CDR3 is built from 11 residues. Germline V lookup: CDR1 LGHDT, CDR2 YNNKEL (reference sequence). Trimming took 2 bases from V and 7 from J, leaving 5 bases between them. CDR3 in amino acids: CASSQTRTQYF. The DNA for the CDR3 is TGTGCCAGCAGCCAAACCAGGACCCAGTACTTC.

This chain connects TRBV11-2 to TRBJ2-5; the D gene is possibly TRBD1 (6 bases). Per germline, CDR1 SGHAT and CDR2 FQNNGV. CDR3 length: 15 residues. The V end lost 3 bases, the J end lost 2 bases, and 13 bases lay between the germline ends. CDR3 in amino acids: CASSFTGTMQETQYF. The CDR3 nucleotides are TGTGCCAGCAGCTTTACCGGGACAATGCAAGAGACCCAGTACTTC.

The rearrangement joins TRBV6-5 to TRBJ1-2; TRBD1 agrees at 11 bases. The CDR3 runs to 15 residues. The V and J ends lost 0 bases and 6 bases, in that order; junction bases with no gene match: 3. Germline assignment: CDR1 MNHEY and CDR2 SVGAGI. For the CDR3, the DNA is TGTGCCAGCAGTTACTCGGGACAGGGGGGGAATGGCTACACCTTC. It codes for CASSYSGQGGNGYTF.

J is TRBJ2-7 and V is TRBV5-1, with D tentatively TRBD2 (6 bases). The germline V and J ends were trimmed by 0 bases and 11 bases, with 9 bases remaining between them. Germline V lookup: CDR1 SGHRS, CDR2 YFSETQ. The CDR3 is made up of 11 amino acids. The CDR3 DNA is TGCGCCAGCAGCTTGGAAGGGGAGGAGTACTTC. Protein sequence: CASSLEGEEYF.

This clone was seen many times. The CDR3 DNA reads as TGTGCCTGGAGAACTGGACAGCCCAATCAGCCCCAGCATTTT. This encodes CAWRTGQPNQPQHF. The chain recombines TRBV30 with TRBJ1-5; D might be TRBD1 (6 bases). Germline CDR1 and CDR2: GTSNPN and SVGIG (reference sequence). The CDR3 is 14 residues long. V lost 3 bases, J lost 3 bases, and 12 bases lay in between.

The chain uses TRBV6-5 and TRBJ1-2; D unclear. V lost 4 bases, J lost 8 bases, and 14 bases lay in between. Germline CDR1 reads MNHEY; CDR2 reads SVGAGI. The CDR3 is 13 residues long. The CDR3 region is CASSSPPDSGYTF. CDR3 DNA: TGTGCCAGCAGTTCCCCCCCAGACTCCGGCTACACCTTC.

The gene calls are TRBV2 and TRBJ1-5; TRBD1 might be the D (6 bases). V shed 4 bases and J shed 0 bases, with 13 bases lying between them. The germline CDR1 and CDR2 sequences are SNHLY and FYNNEI. The CDR3 has 16 amino acids. CDR3 region: CASSGVGAPSNQPQHF. The CDR3 coding sequence is TGTGCCAGCAGTGGCGTGGGGGCACCTAGCAATCAGCCCCAGCATTTT.

In this sample, this clone turned up a few times. The V call is TRBV5-4, the J call TRBJ2-2, with D perhaps matching TRBD1 (5 bases). This CDR3 is built from 16 residues. CDR1 and CDR2 from the germline V gene are SGHNT and YYREEE (reference sequence). With 0 bases removed from V and 1 base from J, the gap between germline ends came to 10 bases. The CDR3 coding sequence is TGTGCCAGCAGCTTGGATCACAGGATGAACACCGGGGAGCTGTTTTTT. It is translated as CASSLDHRMNTGELFF.

In its sample, this clone was seen a few times. This chain connects TRBV7-3 to TRBJ2-3, with TRBD2 matching 7 bases. The CDR3 covers 15 residues. V gave up 4 bases and J gave up 1 base; unmatched junction bases: 5. The V gene's germline CDR1 is SGHTA and CDR2 FQGTGA. The CDR3 DNA is TGTGCCAGCAGCTCGGGGGGAGCAGGCACAGATACGCAGTATTTT. Its translation is CASSSGGAGTDTQYF.

This chain joins TRBV5-1 and TRBJ2-3, with 11 bases matching TRBD2. The V gene end was trimmed by 3 bases and the J gene end by 1 base; junction bases not matched to a gene: 4. The CDR3 is 16 residues long. Germline V gives CDR1 SGHRS, CDR2 YFSETQ. The CDR3, as DNA: TGCGCCAGCAGCTCGGGACTAGCGGCCCGCACAGATACGCAGTATTTT. As protein: CASSSGLAARTDTQYF.

The rearrangement uses TRBV3-1 (or the pseudogene TRBV3-2) and TRBJ1-3, with D perhaps matching TRBD1 (6 bases). Trimming shortened V by 8 bases and J by 3 bases, and 11 bases separated the two germline ends. Germline V gene sequence: CDR1 LGHDT, CDR2 YNNKEL (reference sequence). The CDR3 is 13 amino acids. The CDR3 sequence is CASGARGGNTIYF. The DNA for the CDR3 is TGTGCCAGCGGAGCCAGGGGTGGAAACACCATATATTTT.

The chain carries TRBV11-2 and TRBJ1-2; 9 bases are shared with TRBD1. This CDR3 contains 13 residues. The V and J ends lost 5 bases and 6 bases, in that order; junction bases with no gene match: 4. CDR1 is SGHAT and CDR2 is FQNNGV in the germline V gene. The CDR3 is CASSMGQGDGYTF. CDR3 DNA: TGTGCCAGCAGCATGGGACAGGGCGATGGCTACACCTTC.